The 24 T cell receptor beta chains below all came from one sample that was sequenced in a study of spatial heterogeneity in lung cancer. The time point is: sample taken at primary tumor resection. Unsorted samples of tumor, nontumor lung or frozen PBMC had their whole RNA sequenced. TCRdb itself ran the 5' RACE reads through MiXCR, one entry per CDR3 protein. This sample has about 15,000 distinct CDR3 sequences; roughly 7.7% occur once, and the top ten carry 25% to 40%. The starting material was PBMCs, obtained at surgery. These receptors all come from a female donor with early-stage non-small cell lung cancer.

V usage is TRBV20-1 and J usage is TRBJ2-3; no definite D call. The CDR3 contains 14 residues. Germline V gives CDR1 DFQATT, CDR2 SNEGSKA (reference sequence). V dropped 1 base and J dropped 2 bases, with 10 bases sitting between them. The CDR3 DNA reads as TGCAGTGCTAGAGTTTACAGCCTCACAGATACGCAGTATTTT. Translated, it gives CSARVYSLTDTQYF.

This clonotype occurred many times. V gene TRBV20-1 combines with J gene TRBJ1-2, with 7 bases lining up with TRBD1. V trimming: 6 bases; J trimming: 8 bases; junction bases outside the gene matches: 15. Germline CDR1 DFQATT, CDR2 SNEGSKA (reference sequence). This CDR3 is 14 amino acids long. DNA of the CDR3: TGCAGTGCCGTAGAACAGGGGTCGGTATTCGGCTACACCTTC. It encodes CSAVEQGSVFGYTF.

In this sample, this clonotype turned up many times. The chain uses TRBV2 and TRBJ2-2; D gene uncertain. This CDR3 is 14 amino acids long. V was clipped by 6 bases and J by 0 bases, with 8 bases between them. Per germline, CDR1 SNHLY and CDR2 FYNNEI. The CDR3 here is CASRNSANTGELFF. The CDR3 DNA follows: TGTGCCAGCAGGAATTCCGCGAACACCGGGGAGCTGTTTTTT.

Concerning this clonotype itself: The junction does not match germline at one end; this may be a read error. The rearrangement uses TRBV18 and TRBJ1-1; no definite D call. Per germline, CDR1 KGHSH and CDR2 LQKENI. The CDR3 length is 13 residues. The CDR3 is CASSLVRETGAFF. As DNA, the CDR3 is TGTGCCAGCTCGCTCGTAAGGGAGACTGGAGCTTTCTTT.

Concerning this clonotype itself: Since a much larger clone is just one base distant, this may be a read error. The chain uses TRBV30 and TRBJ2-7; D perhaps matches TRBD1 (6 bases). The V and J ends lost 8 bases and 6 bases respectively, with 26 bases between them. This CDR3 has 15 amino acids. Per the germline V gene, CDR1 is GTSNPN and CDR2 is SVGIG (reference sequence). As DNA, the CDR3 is TGTGCCCGGAACGGACAGCTGGGTCAAAATGGCGAGCAGTACTTC. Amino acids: CARNGQLGQNGEQYF.

The CDR3 nucleotides are TGTGCTAGTGGGAAAGGGGACTGGCGCAATGAGCAGTTCTTC. It codes for CASGKGDWRNEQFF. This chain uses TRBV12-5 with TRBJ2-1; possibly TRBD2 for D (6 bases). Germline values: CDR1 LGHNT, CDR2 FRNRAP. V lost 6 bases and J lost 6, with 15 bases in between. This CDR3 has 14 residues.

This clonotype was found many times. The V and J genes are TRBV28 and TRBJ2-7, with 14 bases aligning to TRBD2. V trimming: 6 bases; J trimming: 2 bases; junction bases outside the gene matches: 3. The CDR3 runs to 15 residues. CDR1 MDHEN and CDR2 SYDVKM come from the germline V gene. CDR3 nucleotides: TGTGCCAGCAGGCAGACTAGCGGGAGGGCCTACGAGCAGTACTTC. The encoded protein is CASRQTSGRAYEQYF.

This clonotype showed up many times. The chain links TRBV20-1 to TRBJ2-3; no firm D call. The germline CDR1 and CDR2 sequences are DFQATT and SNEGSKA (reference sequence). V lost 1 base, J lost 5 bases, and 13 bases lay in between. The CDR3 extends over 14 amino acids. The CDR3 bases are TGCAGTGCTAGAGCCCTACCTGGGGAAGATACGCAGTATTTT. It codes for CSARALPGEDTQYF.

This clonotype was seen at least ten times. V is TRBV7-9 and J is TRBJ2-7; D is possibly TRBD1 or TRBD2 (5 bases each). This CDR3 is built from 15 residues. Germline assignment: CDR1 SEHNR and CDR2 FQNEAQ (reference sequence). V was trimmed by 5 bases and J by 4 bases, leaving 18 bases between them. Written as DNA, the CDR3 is TGTGCCAGCAGCATCGACCGGGGCCCAAAATACGAGCAGTACTTC. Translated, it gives CASSIDRGPKYEQYF.

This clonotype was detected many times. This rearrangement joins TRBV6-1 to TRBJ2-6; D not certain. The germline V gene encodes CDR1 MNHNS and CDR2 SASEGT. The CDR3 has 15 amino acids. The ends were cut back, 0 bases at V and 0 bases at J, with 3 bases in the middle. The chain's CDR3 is CASSEAHSGANVLTF. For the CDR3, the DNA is TGTGCCAGCAGTGAAGCGCACTCTGGGGCCAACGTCCTGACTTTC.

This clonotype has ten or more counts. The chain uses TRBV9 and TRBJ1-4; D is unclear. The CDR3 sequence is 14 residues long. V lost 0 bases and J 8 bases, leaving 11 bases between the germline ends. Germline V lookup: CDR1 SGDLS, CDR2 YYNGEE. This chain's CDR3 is CASSVGPAREKLFF. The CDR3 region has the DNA TGTGCCAGCAGCGTAGGACCCGCTAGAGAAAAACTGTTTTTT.

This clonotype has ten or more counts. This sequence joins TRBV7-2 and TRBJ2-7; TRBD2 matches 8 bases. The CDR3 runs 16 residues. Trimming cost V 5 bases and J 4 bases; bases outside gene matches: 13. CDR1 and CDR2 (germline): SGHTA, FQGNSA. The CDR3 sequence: CASSRGGTSISYEQYF. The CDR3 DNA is TGTGCCAGCAGCCGGGGGGGGACCTCGATATCGTACGAGCAGTACTTC.

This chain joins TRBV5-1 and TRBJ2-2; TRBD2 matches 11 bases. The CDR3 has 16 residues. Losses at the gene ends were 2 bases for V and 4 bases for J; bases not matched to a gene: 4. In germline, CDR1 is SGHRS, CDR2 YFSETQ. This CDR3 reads CASSFSSGGPTGELFF. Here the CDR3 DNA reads TGCGCCAGCAGCTTTTCTAGCGGGGGGCCCACCGGGGAGCTGTTTTTT.

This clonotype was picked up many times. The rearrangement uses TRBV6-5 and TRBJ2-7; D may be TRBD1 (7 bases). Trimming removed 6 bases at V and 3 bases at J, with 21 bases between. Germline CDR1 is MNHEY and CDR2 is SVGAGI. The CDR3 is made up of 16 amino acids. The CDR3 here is CASSRGQTGTFYEQYF. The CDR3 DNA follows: TGTGCCAGCAGCCGGGGGCAGACAGGGACTTTCTACGAGCAGTACTTC.

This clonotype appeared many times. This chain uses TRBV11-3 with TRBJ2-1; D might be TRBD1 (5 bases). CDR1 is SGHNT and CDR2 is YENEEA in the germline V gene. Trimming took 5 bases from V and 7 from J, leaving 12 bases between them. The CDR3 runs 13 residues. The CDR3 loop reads CASSLRGPNEQFF. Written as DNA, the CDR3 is TGTGCCAGCAGCCTAAGGGGCCCGAATGAGCAGTTCTTC.

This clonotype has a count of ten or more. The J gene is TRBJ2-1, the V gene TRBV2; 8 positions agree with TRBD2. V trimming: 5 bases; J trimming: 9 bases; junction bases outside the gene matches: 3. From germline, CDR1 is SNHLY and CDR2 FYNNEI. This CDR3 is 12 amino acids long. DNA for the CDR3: TGTGCCAGCAGTAAAACTAGCGGTGAGCAGTTCTTC. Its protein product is CASSKTSGEQFF.

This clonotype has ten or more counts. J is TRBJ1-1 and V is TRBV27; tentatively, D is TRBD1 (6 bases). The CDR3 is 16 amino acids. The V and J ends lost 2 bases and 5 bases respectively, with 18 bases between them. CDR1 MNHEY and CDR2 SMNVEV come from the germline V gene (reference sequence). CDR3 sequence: CASSLDYRVGITEAFF. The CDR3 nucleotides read TGTGCCAGCAGTTTAGATTACAGGGTCGGAATAACTGAAGCTTTCTTT.

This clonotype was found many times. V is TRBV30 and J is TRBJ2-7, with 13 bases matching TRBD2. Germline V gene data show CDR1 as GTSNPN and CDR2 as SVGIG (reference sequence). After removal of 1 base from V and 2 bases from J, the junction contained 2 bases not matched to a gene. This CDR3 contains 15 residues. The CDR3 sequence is CAWSATSGGAYEQYF. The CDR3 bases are TGTGCCTGGAGTGCAACTAGCGGGGGGGCCTACGAGCAGTACTTC.

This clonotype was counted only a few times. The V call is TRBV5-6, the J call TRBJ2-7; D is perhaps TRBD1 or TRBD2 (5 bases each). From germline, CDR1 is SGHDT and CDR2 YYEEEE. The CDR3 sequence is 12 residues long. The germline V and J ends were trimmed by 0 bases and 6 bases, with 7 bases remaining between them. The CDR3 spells CASSLGGTEQYF. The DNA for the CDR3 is TGTGCCAGCAGCTTGGGGGGGACCGAGCAGTACTTC.

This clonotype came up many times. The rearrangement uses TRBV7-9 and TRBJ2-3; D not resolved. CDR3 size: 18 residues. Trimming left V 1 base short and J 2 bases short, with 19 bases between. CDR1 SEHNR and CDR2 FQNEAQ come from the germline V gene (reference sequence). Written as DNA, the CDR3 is TGTGCCAGCAGCTTAGATATGGGTCGGAGACGGCTCACAGATACGCAGTATTTT. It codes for CASSLDMGRRRLTDTQYF.

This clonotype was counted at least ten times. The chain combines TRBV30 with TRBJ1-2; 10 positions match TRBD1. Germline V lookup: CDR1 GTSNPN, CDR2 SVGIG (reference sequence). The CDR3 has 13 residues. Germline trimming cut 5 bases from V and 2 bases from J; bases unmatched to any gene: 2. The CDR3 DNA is TGTGCCTGGTCGGGACAGGGGAACTATGGCTACACCTTC. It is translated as CAWSGQGNYGYTF. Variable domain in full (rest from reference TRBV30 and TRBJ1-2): SQTIHQWPATLVQPVGSPLSLECTVEGTSNPNLYWYRQAAGRGLQLLFYSVGIGQISSEVPQNLSASRPQDRQFILSSKKLLLSDSGFYLCAWSGQGNYGYTFGSGTRLTVV.

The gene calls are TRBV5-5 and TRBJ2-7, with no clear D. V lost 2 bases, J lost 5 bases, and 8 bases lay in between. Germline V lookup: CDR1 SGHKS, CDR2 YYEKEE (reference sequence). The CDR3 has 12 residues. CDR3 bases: TGTGCCAGCAGCTTCGCTCGAGACGAGCAGTACTTC. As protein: CASSFARDEQYF.

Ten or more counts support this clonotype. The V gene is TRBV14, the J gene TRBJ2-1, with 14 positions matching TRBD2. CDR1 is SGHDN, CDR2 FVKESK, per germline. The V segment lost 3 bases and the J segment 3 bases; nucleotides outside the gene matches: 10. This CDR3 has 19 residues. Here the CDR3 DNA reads TGTGCCAGCAGCCAGTGGGGACTAGCGGGAGCAGTAGTCTACAATGAGCAGTTCTTC. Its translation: CASSQWGLAGAVVYNEQFF.

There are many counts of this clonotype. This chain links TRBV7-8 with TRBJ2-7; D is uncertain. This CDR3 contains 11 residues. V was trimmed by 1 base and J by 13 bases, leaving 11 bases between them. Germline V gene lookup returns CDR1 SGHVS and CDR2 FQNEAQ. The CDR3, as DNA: TGTGCCAGCAGCTTAGGTCGTTATCGATACTTC. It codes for CASSLGRYRYF.